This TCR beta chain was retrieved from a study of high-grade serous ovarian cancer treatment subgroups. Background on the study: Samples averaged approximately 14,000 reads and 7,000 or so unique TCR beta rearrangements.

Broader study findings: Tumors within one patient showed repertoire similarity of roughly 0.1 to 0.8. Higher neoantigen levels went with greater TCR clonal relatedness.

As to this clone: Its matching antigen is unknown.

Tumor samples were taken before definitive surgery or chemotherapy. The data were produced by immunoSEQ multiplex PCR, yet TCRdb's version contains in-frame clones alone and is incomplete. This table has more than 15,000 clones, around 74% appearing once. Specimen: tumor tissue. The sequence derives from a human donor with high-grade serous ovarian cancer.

The CDR3 bases are TGTGCCAGCAGCAAAGCGCGGCGGGAGGGCTCCTACAATGAGCAGTTCTTC. Translation gives CASSKARREGSYNEQFF. V gene TRBV21-1 combines with J gene TRBJ2-1; TRBD2 reflects the table's D call only, with no check against the DNA. TRBV21-1 counts as a pseudogene. The CDR3 length is 17 residues.